These T cell receptor beta chains were read from a single sample in a study of OX40 agonist ivuxolimab in advanced cancers. Sequencing was performed with immunoSEQ multiplex PCR; in TCRdb, only in-frame clones are kept and a portion is missing. The sample lists 65,000 to 75,000 clones; roughly nine tenths were seen once. The specimen was CD4+ or CD8+ T cells sorted from blood, collected in a trial of the OX40 agonist ivuxolimab. These receptor sequences come from an adult with an advanced solid tumor such as melanoma, head and neck, liver or kidney cancer. Both conserved end residues are part of each CDR3.

v_call: TRBV5-1; j_call: TRBJ2-7; cdr3_aa: CASSLGTGGYEQYF
v_call: TRBV7-3; j_call: TRBJ1-2; cdr3_aa: CASSLSREDGGYTF
v_call: TRBV5-1; j_call: TRBJ1-1; cdr3_aa: CASSLDGYNTEAFF
v_call: TRBV5-4; j_call: TRBJ2-7; cdr3_aa: CASSSPPGQGRRYEQYF
v_call: TRBV11-2; j_call: TRBJ1-1; cdr3_aa: CASSSTESTEAFF
v_call: TRBV19; j_call: TRBJ2-3; cdr3_aa: CASSTSSHRDTQYF
v_call: TRBV27; j_call: TRBJ2-7; cdr3_aa: CASSRALRVSSYEQYF
v_call: TRBV7-2; j_call: TRBJ2-1; cdr3_aa: CASNRDVNEQFF
v_call: TRBV18; j_call: TRBJ2-1; cdr3_aa: CASSPAGVNEQFF
v_call: TRBV5-6; j_call: TRBJ2-7; cdr3_aa: CASSEGLAGEWNEQYF
v_call: TRBV5-1; j_call: TRBJ1-1; cdr3_aa: CASSLDTEAFF
v_call: TRBV13; j_call: TRBJ2-1; cdr3_aa: CASSPSGGYNEQFF
v_call: TRBV13; j_call: TRBJ2-3; cdr3_aa: CASSIGLGGQTQYF
v_call: TRBV18; j_call: TRBJ1-4; cdr3_aa: CASTIGGTGREKLFF
v_call: TRBV11-2; j_call: TRBJ2-7; cdr3_aa: CASRQDHNSYEQYF
v_call: TRBV12-1; j_call: TRBJ2-3; cdr3_aa: CASSTGSHSGSTDTQYF
v_call: TRBV12-5; j_call: TRBJ2-3; cdr3_aa: CASGLPGSARDLIGKQYF
v_call: TRBV27; j_call: TRBJ1-1; cdr3_aa: CASSLYGRAGGNTEAFF
v_call: TRBV7-2; j_call: TRBJ2-5; cdr3_aa: CASSLGGGETQYF
v_call: TRBV30; j_call: TRBJ1-1; cdr3_aa: CAWSVERGMNTEAFF
v_call: TRBV6-1; j_call: TRBJ1-2; cdr3_aa: CASHRGDRLYGYTF
v_call: TRBV29-1; j_call: TRBJ2-1; cdr3_aa: CSVEDRRSYNEQFF
v_call: TRBV7-8; j_call: TRBJ2-1; cdr3_aa: CASSLMSGMTADEQFF